The rows below give T cell receptor beta chains drawn from one sample of a study of blood T cells in healthy people across ages. From the 5' RACE reads, TCRdb called clonotypes with MiXCR, one entry per CDR3 protein. The sample has 650,000 to 1,000,000 distinct CDR3 sequences; 35% to 40% are singletons. Sequenced input: blood. The receptor set was obtained from a man aged 18 to 35 in good health. Both conserved end residues are part of each CDR3. The D gene is left open where the match is weak. Expanded clones are given a class, and other clones once, few, many or no size at all.

V gene: TRBV12-3/TRBV12-4; J gene: TRBJ1-2; clone size: -; D gene: -; CDR3 DNA: TGTGCCAGCAGTTTCTCACTGACTCACCGAGGGGGGTCTAACTATGGCTACACCTTC; CDR3 protein: CASSFSLTHRGGSNYGYTF
V gene: TRBV14; J gene: TRBJ2-1; clone size: -; D gene: TRBD1; CDR3 DNA: TGTGCCAGCAGCCAAGAGAGCAGGGGGCGCTTGGCCGAGCAGTTCTTC; CDR3 protein: CASSQESRGRLAEQFF
V gene: TRBV20-1; J gene: TRBJ2-7; clone size: many; D gene: -; CDR3 DNA: TGCAGTGCTATTACAGGGTCTGGGGACGAGCAGTACTTC; CDR3 protein: CSAITGSGDEQYF
V gene: TRBV6-2/TRBV6-3; J gene: TRBJ2-7; clone size: -; D gene: -; CDR3 DNA: TGTGCCAGCACTCAGACCTACGAGCAGTACTTC; CDR3 protein: CASTQTYEQYF
V gene: TRBV12-3/TRBV12-4; J gene: TRBJ1-5; clone size: -; D gene: -; CDR3 DNA: TGTGCCAGCAGTTTAGCAATGGGGGCCCGCGGACAGCCCCAGCATTTT; CDR3 protein: CASSLAMGARGQPQHF
V gene: TRBV27; J gene: TRBJ2-5; clone size: few; D gene: TRBD1; CDR3 DNA: TGTGCCAGCAGTTCCAGACAGGGCGTACAGCAAGAGACCCAGTACTTC; CDR3 protein: CASSSRQGVQQETQYF
V gene: TRBV18; J gene: TRBJ1-2; clone size: -; D gene: -; CDR3 DNA: TGTGCCAGCTCACCGCCCTCCGGGGCTCCCGGGGACGGCTACACCTTC; CDR3 protein: CASSPPSGAPGDGYTF
V gene: TRBV6-6; J gene: TRBJ1-5; clone size: -; D gene: -; CDR3 DNA: TGTGCCAGCAGCCCCGCCGGGGAGGTAGTGAATCAGCCCCAGCATTTT; CDR3 protein: CASSPAGEVVNQPQHF
V gene: TRBV4-1; J gene: TRBJ2-7; clone size: -; D gene: -; CDR3 DNA: TGCGCCAGCAGCCCCGGACAGTCTTGGCTCAATGAGCAGTACTTC; CDR3 protein: CASSPGQSWLNEQYF
V gene: TRBV7-9; J gene: TRBJ2-5; clone size: -; D gene: TRBD2; CDR3 DNA: TGTGCCAGCAGCCCCGGGACTAGCGGGACATACCAAGAGACCCAGTACTTC; CDR3 protein: CASSPGTSGTYQETQYF
V gene: TRBV9; J gene: TRBJ2-3; clone size: few; D gene: -; CDR3 DNA: TGTGCCAGCAGCGTAGGGGTGGATACGCAGTATTTT; CDR3 protein: CASSVGVDTQYF
V gene: TRBV15; J gene: TRBJ2-1; clone size: few; D gene: -; CDR3 DNA: TGTGCCACCAGCAGAGATCACAATAATGAGCAGTTCTTC; CDR3 protein: CATSRDHNNEQFF
V gene: TRBV3-1; J gene: TRBJ2-3; clone size: few; D gene: -; CDR3 DNA: TGTGCCAGCAGCCAAGGCGGACTCCACAGCACAGGTACGCAGTATTTT; CDR3 protein: CASSQGGLHSTGTQYF
V gene: TRBV18; J gene: TRBJ2-1; clone size: once; D gene: -; CDR3 DNA: TGTGCCAGCTCAGAAGGACAGTGGGAGTCCTACAATGAGCAGTTCTTC; CDR3 protein: CASSEGQWESYNEQFF
V gene: TRBV5-4; J gene: TRBJ1-6; clone size: few; D gene: -; CDR3 DNA: TGTGCCAGCAGCTTATTCACCCGGGACGCCATATCACCCCTCCACTTT; CDR3 protein: CASSLFTRDAISPLHF
V gene: TRBV20-1; J gene: TRBJ2-3; clone size: -; D gene: -; CDR3 DNA: TGCAGTGCTTTAAGACTCCCCGGTAGCACAGATACGCAGTATTTT; CDR3 protein: CSALRLPGSTDTQYF
V gene: TRBV15; J gene: TRBJ1-2; clone size: many; D gene: -; CDR3 DNA: TGTGCCACCAGCAGAGATCTAACGGGATCGGCTGGCTACACCTTC; CDR3 protein: CATSRDLTGSAGYTF
V gene: TRBV12-3/TRBV12-4; J gene: TRBJ1-2; clone size: few; D gene: -; CDR3 DNA: TGTGCCAGCACCCCCTCCGAACTTAACTATGGCTACACCTTC; CDR3 protein: CASTPSELNYGYTF
V gene: TRBV7-2; J gene: TRBJ2-5; clone size: few; D gene: TRBD1; CDR3 DNA: TGTGCCAGCAGCCCTCCCGGGACAGACAACAATGAGCAGTACTTC; CDR3 protein: CASSPPGTDNNEQYF
V gene: TRBV20-1; J gene: TRBJ1-1; clone size: -; D gene: TRBD1; CDR3 DNA: TGCAGTGGGGGACAGGGGTCTGAAGTTTTCTTT; CDR3 protein: CSGGQGSEVFF
V gene: TRBV29-1; J gene: TRBJ2-7; clone size: -; D gene: -; CDR3 DNA: TGCAGCGGCGTTGGAGACAACAACTACGAGCAGTACTTC; CDR3 protein: CSGVGDNNYEQYF
V gene: TRBV5-1; J gene: TRBJ1-6; clone size: -; D gene: -; CDR3 DNA: TGCGCCAGCAGCGTGTGGCGGGGTCGGGATTCACCCCTCCACTTT; CDR3 protein: CASSVWRGRDSPLHF
V gene: TRBV10-3; J gene: TRBJ2-1; clone size: few; D gene: -; CDR3 DNA: TGTGCCATCAGTGGAAATGGCGATGAGCAGTTCTTC; CDR3 protein: CAISGNGDEQFF
V gene: TRBV4-3; J gene: TRBJ1-1; clone size: -; D gene: -; CDR3 DNA: TGCGCCAGCAGCCAAGATACCGCAGGGAACACTGAAGCTTTCTTT; CDR3 protein: CASSQDTAGNTEAFF
V gene: TRBV20-1; J gene: TRBJ2-1; clone size: -; D gene: TRBD2; CDR3 DNA: TGCAGTGCCATCGGTCGGGGGGCCTACAATGAGCAGTTCTTC; CDR3 protein: CSAIGRGAYNEQFF
V gene: TRBV12-3/TRBV12-4; J gene: TRBJ1-2; clone size: few; D gene: TRBD1; CDR3 DNA: TGTGCCAGCAGTTTTGACAGGGTCGATGGCTACACCTTC; CDR3 protein: CASSFDRVDGYTF
V gene: TRBV9; J gene: TRBJ2-1; clone size: -; D gene: TRBD1; CDR3 DNA: TGTGCCAGCAGCGGCCTTCGGACAGGGCTTCAAGAGACCCAGTTCTTC; CDR3 protein: CASSGLRTGLQETQFF
V gene: TRBV12-3/TRBV12-4; J gene: TRBJ2-2; clone size: -; D gene: -; CDR3 DNA: TGTGCCAGCAGCCGAGACCACAGCACCGGGGAGCTGTTTTTT; CDR3 protein: CASSRDHSTGELFF
V gene: TRBV6-5; J gene: TRBJ1-1; clone size: -; D gene: TRBD1; CDR3 DNA: TGTGCCAGCAGTTCCAGGACAGGGAGCACTGAAGCTTTCTTT; CDR3 protein: CASSSRTGSTEAFF
V gene: TRBV7-2; J gene: TRBJ2-5; clone size: many; D gene: -; CDR3 DNA: TGTGCCAGCACCACAGGGGGGGTTAGAAAGACCCAGTACTTC; CDR3 protein: CASTTGGVRKTQYF
V gene: TRBV7-9; J gene: TRBJ1-1; clone size: -; D gene: TRBD1; CDR3 DNA: TGTGCCAGCAGACCTGACAGGGGGAACACTGAAGCTTTCTTT; CDR3 protein: CASRPDRGNTEAFF
V gene: TRBV7-2; J gene: TRBJ1-2; clone size: many; D gene: -; CDR3 DNA: TGTGCCAGCAGCCGCCGGGACAACTATGGCTACACCTTC; CDR3 protein: CASSRRDNYGYTF
V gene: TRBV9; J gene: TRBJ2-1; clone size: -; D gene: -; CDR3 DNA: TGTGCCAGCAGCCGGGGCAGGGAGATTGATGAGCAGTTCTTC; CDR3 protein: CASSRGREIDEQFF
V gene: TRBV12-3/TRBV12-4; J gene: TRBJ2-3; clone size: -; D gene: -; CDR3 DNA: TGTGCCAGCAGCGACGGTTGGGAGCAGTATTTT; CDR3 protein: CASSDGWEQYF
V gene: TRBV6-2/TRBV6-3; J gene: TRBJ2-7; clone size: many; D gene: TRBD1; CDR3 DNA: TGTGCCAGCAGTTACTCCTCTGGGGACAGCTCCTACGAGCAGTACTTC; CDR3 protein: CASSYSSGDSSYEQYF
V gene: TRBV12-3/TRBV12-4; J gene: TRBJ2-7; clone size: few; D gene: TRBD1; CDR3 DNA: TGTGCCAGCAGCCGCACAGGGGTCCACGAGCAGTACTTC; CDR3 protein: CASSRTGVHEQYF
V gene: TRBV20-1; J gene: TRBJ2-7; clone size: few; D gene: TRBD1; CDR3 DNA: TGCAGTGCTCGGAGGACAGGGACCGAGCAGTACTTC; CDR3 protein: CSARRTGTEQYF
V gene: TRBV19; J gene: TRBJ2-6; clone size: -; D gene: TRBD1; CDR3 DNA: TGTGCCAGTAGTATTAGAGTAGGGACAGGGACGAGCTCTGGGGCCAACGTCCTGACTTTC; CDR3 protein: CASSIRVGTGTSSGANVLTF
V gene: TRBV2; J gene: TRBJ1-4; clone size: -; D gene: -; CDR3 DNA: TGTGCCAGCAGTGACCCGGGGGTAGGGGAAAAACTGTTTTTT; CDR3 protein: CASSDPGVGEKLFF
V gene: TRBV28; J gene: TRBJ2-7; clone size: -; D gene: TRBD1; CDR3 DNA: TGTGCCAGCATGAGATCGACAGGGAATGTGGGGCAGTACTTC; CDR3 protein: CASMRSTGNVGQYF
V gene: TRBV7-2; J gene: TRBJ2-7; clone size: -; D gene: TRBD1; CDR3 DNA: TGTGCCAGCAGCTTGAACAAGGGGGCGACCCAAGAGACCCGGTACTTC; CDR3 protein: CASSLNKGATQETRYF
V gene: TRBV7-2; J gene: TRBJ2-7; clone size: -; D gene: -; CDR3 DNA: TGTGCCAGCAGCTTAGGATCTGCCTCCCCCGAGCAGTACTTC; CDR3 protein: CASSLGSASPEQYF
V gene: TRBV9; J gene: TRBJ2-1; clone size: -; D gene: TRBD1; CDR3 DNA: TGTGCCAGCAGCGACGGGACAGCCTACAATGAGCGGTTCTTC; CDR3 protein: CASSDGTAYNERFF
V gene: TRBV19; J gene: TRBJ2-2; clone size: -; D gene: -; CDR3 DNA: TGTGCCAGTAGTAAAAGTAACGCGAGCACCGGGGAGCTGTTTTTT; CDR3 protein: CASSKSNASTGELFF
V gene: TRBV15; J gene: TRBJ1-6; clone size: few; D gene: -; CDR3 DNA: TGTGCCACCAGCGGTTGGGACGGAAGCTCCTATAATTCACCCCTCCACTTT; CDR3 protein: CATSGWDGSSYNSPLHF
V gene: TRBV12-3/TRBV12-4; J gene: TRBJ1-1; clone size: few; D gene: TRBD1; CDR3 DNA: TGTGCCAGCAGTTTAGGCGACAGGGGTCCTGAAGCTTTCTTT; CDR3 protein: CASSLGDRGPEAFF
V gene: TRBV2; J gene: TRBJ2-5; clone size: few; D gene: TRBD1; CDR3 DNA: TGTGCCAGCAGTGCACAAGGACAGGGGACGGAGACCCAGTACTTC; CDR3 protein: CASSAQGQGTETQYF
V gene: TRBV7-9; J gene: TRBJ2-7; clone size: many; D gene: -; CDR3 DNA: TGTGCCAGCAGTAGTCAGGTTTACGAGCAGTACTTC; CDR3 protein: CASSSQVYEQYF
V gene: TRBV4-3; J gene: TRBJ2-3; clone size: few; D gene: -; CDR3 DNA: TGCGCCAGCAGCCAAGATCAGGGGTCAGATACGCAGTATTTT; CDR3 protein: CASSQDQGSDTQYF
V gene: TRBV27; J gene: TRBJ2-3; clone size: -; D gene: -; CDR3 DNA: TGTGCCAGCAGTTGGGCCGGGAGCGTTTCAGATACGCAGTATTTT; CDR3 protein: CASSWAGSVSDTQYF
V gene: TRBV7-2; J gene: TRBJ1-1; clone size: -; D gene: -; CDR3 DNA: TGTGCCAGCAGCCATCCGGGACAACTCAACACTGAAGCTTTCTTT; CDR3 protein: CASSHPGQLNTEAFF
V gene: TRBV2; J gene: TRBJ2-5; clone size: few; D gene: -; CDR3 DNA: TGTGCCAGCAGTGAGGGGGGGGGCGGAAAGACCCAGTACTTC; CDR3 protein: CASSEGGGGKTQYF
V gene: TRBV7-8; J gene: TRBJ2-1; clone size: -; D gene: TRBD1; CDR3 DNA: TGTGCCGGCAGCTCCACTTTATACGAAACCGGGACAGGGGACTACAATGAGCAGTTCTTC; CDR3 protein: CAGSSTLYETGTGDYNEQFF
V gene: TRBV7-2; J gene: TRBJ2-7; clone size: -; D gene: TRBD2; CDR3 DNA: TGTGCCAGCAGCTTATTTCTAGCGGGGACCTACGAGCAGTACTTC; CDR3 protein: CASSLFLAGTYEQYF
V gene: TRBV20-1; J gene: TRBJ2-7; clone size: -; D gene: TRBD2; CDR3 DNA: TGCAGTGCGCCGGGACTAGTCAACGAGCAGTACTTC; CDR3 protein: CSAPGLVNEQYF